Listed here are 28 T cell receptor beta chains from one sample, sequenced in a study of technical replicates of blood from a handful of donors. Some clones are missing from TCRdb's copy, which holds only in-frame ones; the method was immunoSEQ multiplex PCR. The sample contains 65,000 to 80,000 clones, 95% to 98% of which appear only once. The material sequenced was T cells isolated from PBMCs. These receptors came from a human donor in good health.

The chain uses TRBV6-1 and TRBJ2-5, with D unresolved. The CDR3 is made up of 14 amino acids. Germline V gene sequence: CDR1 MNHNS, CDR2 SASEGT. Trimming removed 6 bases from V and 1 base from J, with 12 bases in between. This CDR3 reads CASSFAMFQETQYF. The CDR3 region has the DNA TGTGCCAGCAGCTTCGCTATGTTCCAAGAGACCCAGTACTTC.

CDR3 in amino acids: CASGGAGVIYGYTF. In DNA form, the CDR3 reads TGCGCCAGCGGGGGGGCAGGGGTGATCTATGGCTACACCTTC. The chain is built from TRBV10-2 and TRBJ1-2; D is possibly TRBD1 (6 bases). CDR1 is WSHSY and CDR2 is SAAADI in the germline V gene. The V gene lost 8 bases and the J gene lost 4 bases, with 17 bases spanning the gap. The CDR3 is 14 amino acids.

J is TRBJ2-5 and V is TRBV6-4, with TRBD2 matching over 7 bases. Germline V lookup: CDR1 MRHNA, CDR2 SNTAGT. The trim removed 5 bases at V and 1 base at J, leaving 1 base unmatched. This CDR3 spans 13 amino acids. The CDR3 sequence is CASSREAQETQYF. In DNA form, the CDR3 reads TGTGCCAGCAGTCGGGAGGCCCAAGAGACCCAGTACTTC.

The chain joins TRBV9 to TRBJ2-5, with 10 bases fitting TRBD2. CDR1 is SGDLS, CDR2 YYNGEE, per germline. The length of the CDR3 is 16 residues. The V gene end was trimmed by 2 bases and the J gene end by 3 bases; junction bases not matched to a gene: 7. In DNA form, the CDR3 reads TGTGCCAGCAGCGTTCAGAAAGGACTAGCGGAAGAGACCCAGTACTTC. This codes for CASSVQKGLAEETQYF.

For the CDR3, the DNA is TGTGCCAGCAGCTTACATACGGGGGGAAGATTAGACGAGCAGTACTTC. Residues: CASSLHTGGRLDEQYF. The chain combines TRBV11-2 with TRBJ2-7; 7 nucleotides line up with TRBD2. Germline V CDR1 and CDR2: SGHAT, FQNNGV. V lost 2 bases to trimming and J lost 5 bases; unmatched junction nucleotides: 12. This CDR3 spans 16 amino acids.

This chain connects TRBV6-6 to TRBJ2-2; a possible D gene is TRBD2 (7 bases). Trimming stripped 7 bases from V and 7 bases from J, with 19 bases between. Germline-derived CDR1 and CDR2 are MNHNY and SVGAGI (reference sequence). The CDR3 runs to 15 residues. In DNA form, the CDR3 reads TGTGCCAGCAAATGGGGGGAGGGGGAAGTCGGGGAGCTGTTTTTT. It is translated as CASKWGEGEVGELFF.

The rearrangement joins TRBV30 to TRBJ1-2; 7 positions match TRBD1. The CDR3 length is 9 residues. The ends lost 7 bases at V and 13 bases at J; junction bases unmatched: 6. Germline lookup yields CDR1 GTSNPN and CDR2 SVGIG (reference sequence). This CDR3 is CAFENRGTF. DNA for the CDR3: TGTGCCTTTGAGAACAGGGGCACCTTC.

Turning to this clone: Other DNA sequences in the sample encode the same CDR3. V is TRBV18 and J is TRBJ2-5; D gene ambiguous. Trimming cost V 3 bases and J 1 base, with 6 bases left between them. CDR3 length equals 13 residues. Germline-derived CDR1 and CDR2 are KGHSH and LQKENI. CDR3 residues: CASSPAGQETQYF. In nucleotides, the CDR3 is TGTGCCAGCTCACCTGCAGGCCAAGAGACCCAGTACTTC.

This rearrangement joins TRBV11-2 to TRBJ2-7; TRBD2 agrees at 9 bases. CDR3 length: 14 residues. The ends lost 10 bases at V and 1 base at J; junction bases unmatched: 8. Germline lookup yields CDR1 SGHAT and CDR2 FQNNGV. CDR3 DNA: TGTGCCACCAGAATTAGCGGGGGATCCTACGAGCAGTACTTC. Amino acids: CATRISGGSYEQYF. The full variable domain, its missing parts supplied by reference TRBV11-2 and TRBJ2-7, is EAGVAQSPRYKIIEKRQSVAFWCNPISGHATLYWYQQILGQGPKLLIQFQNNGVVDDSQLPKDRFSAERLKGVDSTLKIQPAKLEDSAVYLCATRISGGSYEQYFGPGTRLTVT.

The chain has TRBV19 and TRBJ1-1; D may be TRBD1 (5 bases). The V and J ends lost 6 bases and 6 bases respectively, with 8 bases between them. This CDR3 is built from 11 residues. Germline V gives CDR1 LNHDA, CDR2 SQIVND (reference sequence). CDR3 DNA: TGTGCCAGTAGAAGGGGTCCTGAAGCTTTCTTT. Protein: CASRRGPEAFF. The whole variable domain, filled in from reference TRBV19 and TRBJ1-1, reads DGGITQSPKYLFRKEGQNVTLSCEQNLNHDAMYWYRQDPGQGLRLIYYSQIVNDFQKGDIAEGYSVSREKKESFPLTVTSAQKNPTAFYLCASRRGPEAFFGQGTRLTVV.

The chain links TRBV20-1 to TRBJ1-3; D not resolved. Trimming removed 0 bases from V and 6 bases from J, with 3 bases in between. CDR1 and CDR2 from the germline V gene are DFQATT and SNEGSKA (reference sequence). This CDR3 has 11 residues. The chain's CDR3 is CSARDINTIYF. The DNA for the CDR3 is TGCAGTGCTAGAGATATAAACACCATATATTTT.

The chain uses TRBV10-1 and TRBJ2-5; 9 bases align to TRBD2. The CDR3 runs 14 residues. V lost 9 bases and J lost 4; bases outside the gene matches: 9. CDR1 is WNHNN, CDR2 SYGVQD, per germline (reference sequence). The CDR3 loop reads CASTGTSLRETQYF. The CDR3 DNA sequence: TGCGCCAGTACCGGGACTAGCCTAAGAGAGACCCAGTACTTC.

The rearrangement joins TRBV5-1 to TRBJ2-2; 8 positions agree with TRBD1. Germline loops: CDR1 SGHRS, CDR2 YFSETQ. The J segment lost 5 bases and the V segment lost 5 bases, leaving 8 bases of the junction unmatched. The CDR3 consists of 15 residues. The CDR3: CASSQETGVTGELFF. The CDR3 DNA follows: TGCGCCAGCAGTCAGGAGACAGGGGTGACCGGGGAGCTGTTTTTT. The variable domain in full, with the rest retrieved from reference TRBV5-1 and TRBJ2-2, is KAGVTQTPRYLIKTRGQQVTLSCSPISGHRSVSWYQQTPGQGLQFLFEYFSETQRNKGNFPGRFSGRQFSNSRSEMNVSTLELGDSALYLCASSQETGVTGELFFGEGSRLTVL.

The J gene is TRBJ1-1, the V gene TRBV4-2, with 12 bases aligning to TRBD1. The germline CDR1 and CDR2 sequences are LGHNA and YNFKEQ. Trimming cost V 0 bases and J 4 bases; bases outside gene matches: 3. This CDR3 region has 16 residues. The CDR3 region has the DNA TGTGCCAGCAGCCAAGAGGGACAGGGGGCTTCCACTGAAGCTTTCTTT. Protein sequence: CASSQEGQGASTEAFF.

The chain employs TRBV9 and TRBJ2-6; TRBD1 is a possible D gene (5 bases). Germline CDR1 reads SGDLS; CDR2 reads YYNGEE. The CDR3 has 15 amino acids. The V gene lost 3 bases and the J gene lost 1 base, with 8 bases spanning the gap. As DNA, the CDR3 is TGTGCCAGCAGCGAACAGGCGTCTGGGGCCAACGTCCTGACTTTC. This encodes CASSEQASGANVLTF.

The gene calls are TRBV21-1 and TRBJ2-7; the D segment call TRBD1 is taken from the table without a DNA check. TRBV21-1 is deemed a pseudogene. The CDR3 has 14 amino acids. CDR3 DNA sequence: TGTGCCAGCAGCATCCGGGACAGCCTCTACGAGCAGTACTTC. Amino acids: CASSIRDSLYEQYF.

V is TRBV27 and J is TRBJ1-4; TRBD1 is a possible D gene (6 bases). This CDR3 has 13 residues. The germline CDR1 and CDR2 sequences are MNHEY and SMNVEV (reference sequence). The ends were cut back, 8 bases at V and 6 bases at J, with 13 bases in the middle. The CDR3: CASQGFGDEKLFF. DNA of the CDR3: TGTGCCAGCCAGGGGTTTGGGGATGAAAAACTGTTTTTT.

In DNA form, the CDR3 reads TGCGCCAGCAGCTTATTGGGGGCTGATGAAAAACTGTTTTTT. Amino acid sequence: CASSLLGADEKLFF. V gene TRBV5-1 combines with J gene TRBJ1-4, with a weak D call TRBD1 (6 bases). V lost 2 bases, J lost 6 bases, and 11 bases lay in between. The germline gives CDR1 SGHRS, CDR2 YFSETQ. The CDR3 length is 14 residues.

The chain has TRBV28 and TRBJ1-5; TRBD1 matches 7 bases. The junction had 10 bases not matched to a gene; V was cut back by 6 bases and J by 5 bases. Germline loops: CDR1 MDHEN, CDR2 SYDVKM. This CDR3 has 15 residues. CDR3 sequence (DNA): TGTGCCAGCAGCCGCCTTGACAGGGCTTATCAGCCCCAGCATTTT. It yields the protein CASSRLDRAYQPQHF.

Note on this clone: This sample includes further DNA sequences coding for the same CDR3. The V gene is TRBV6-5, the J gene TRBJ1-2, with a tentative D call TRBD1 (5 bases). The V gene lost 6 bases and the J gene lost 5 bases, with 7 bases spanning the gap. The CDR3 has 11 residues. Per germline, CDR1 MNHEY and CDR2 SVGAGI. The CDR3 region is CASSQGYGYTF. DNA for the CDR3: TGTGCCAGCAGCCAGGGATATGGCTACACCTTC.

The chain is built from TRBV28 and TRBJ1-2; no definite D call. The V end was cut by 2 bases, the J end by 11 bases, with 15 bases between. Germline V CDR1 and CDR2: MDHEN, SYDVKM. The CDR3 sequence is 13 residues long. As DNA, the CDR3 is TGTGCCAGCAGTTTAGGGCCCCTCGCTAAGTACACCTTC. Its translation: CASSLGPLAKYTF.

The DNA for the CDR3 is TGTGCCAGCCTGACTAGCGGGGGATCCACAGATACGCAGTATTTT. This codes for CASLTSGGSTDTQYF. The rearrangement links TRBV5-4 to TRBJ2-3, with 12 bases lining up with TRBD2. V trimming: 7 bases; J trimming: 2 bases; junction bases outside the gene matches: 5. Germline V gives CDR1 SGHNT, CDR2 YYREEE (reference sequence). The CDR3 has 15 residues.

The rearrangement joins TRBV15 to TRBJ1-2; 7 bases match TRBD1. V shed 5 bases, J shed 8 bases, and the junction held 8 bases outside the gene matches. CDR3 length equals 13 residues. CDR1 is LNHNV and CDR2 is YYDKDF in the germline V gene (reference sequence). The CDR3 loop is CATSFDREYGYTF. The CDR3 DNA reads TGTGCCACCAGCTTTGACAGGGAATACGGCTACACCTTC.

This CDR3 is CSAQNYEQYF. The CDR3 DNA is TGCAGTGCCCAGAACTACGAGCAGTACTTC. The chain uses TRBV20-1 and TRBJ2-7; D is unclear. The CDR3 runs 10 residues. Germline loops: CDR1 DFQATT, CDR2 SNEGSKA (reference sequence). The ends were cut back, 6 bases at V and 3 bases at J, with 6 bases in the middle.

The V and J genes are TRBV4-1 and TRBJ1-1; D uncertain. In germline, CDR1 is MGHRA, CDR2 YSYEKL. The CDR3 sequence is 16 residues long. V lost 1 base to trimming and J lost 1 base, with 13 bases between them. The CDR3 loop reads CASSQGGTFPNTEAFF. CDR3 nucleotide sequence: TGCGCCAGCAGCCAAGGTGGCACATTTCCGAACACTGAAGCTTTCTTT.

The J gene is TRBJ2-1, the V gene TRBV6-5; TRBD1 is a possible D gene (6 bases). This CDR3 has 14 residues. From germline, CDR1 is MNHEY and CDR2 SVGAGI. The V end was cut by 0 bases, the J end by 7 bases, with 10 bases between. CDR3 coding DNA: TGTGCCAGCAGTTACTCGGCAGGGGCAAATGAGCAGTTCTTC. Amino acids: CASSYSAGANEQFF.

J is TRBJ2-1 and V is TRBV10-3; 11 positions match TRBD1. The CDR3 has 13 amino acids. CDR1 and CDR2 (germline): ENHRY, SYGVKD. V was pared by 10 bases and J by 4 bases, with 3 bases of the junction left unmatched. CDR3 nucleotide sequence: TGTGCCACAGGACAGGGGGCGTACAATGAGCAGTTCTTC. This encodes CATGQGAYNEQFF.

This clone was seen more than once but under ten times. V and J are TRBV5-6 and TRBJ1-2; tentative D call: TRBD1 (5 bases). The CDR3 has 13 residues. Germline CDR1 and CDR2: SGHDT and YYEEEE. Between the trimmed V and J ends, which lost 4 bases and 8 bases, there was a span of 15 bases. This CDR3 is CASSTIRVRGYTF. The CDR3 nucleotides read TGTGCCAGCAGCACCATCAGGGTGCGGGGCTACACCTTC. Drawing the rest from reference TRBV5-6 and TRBJ1-2, the complete variable domain is DAGVTQSPTHLIKTRGQQVTLRCSPKSGHDTVSWYQQALGQGPQFIFQYYEEEERQRGNFPDRFSGHQFPNYSSELNVNALLLGDSALYLCASSTIRVRGYTFGSGTRLTVV.